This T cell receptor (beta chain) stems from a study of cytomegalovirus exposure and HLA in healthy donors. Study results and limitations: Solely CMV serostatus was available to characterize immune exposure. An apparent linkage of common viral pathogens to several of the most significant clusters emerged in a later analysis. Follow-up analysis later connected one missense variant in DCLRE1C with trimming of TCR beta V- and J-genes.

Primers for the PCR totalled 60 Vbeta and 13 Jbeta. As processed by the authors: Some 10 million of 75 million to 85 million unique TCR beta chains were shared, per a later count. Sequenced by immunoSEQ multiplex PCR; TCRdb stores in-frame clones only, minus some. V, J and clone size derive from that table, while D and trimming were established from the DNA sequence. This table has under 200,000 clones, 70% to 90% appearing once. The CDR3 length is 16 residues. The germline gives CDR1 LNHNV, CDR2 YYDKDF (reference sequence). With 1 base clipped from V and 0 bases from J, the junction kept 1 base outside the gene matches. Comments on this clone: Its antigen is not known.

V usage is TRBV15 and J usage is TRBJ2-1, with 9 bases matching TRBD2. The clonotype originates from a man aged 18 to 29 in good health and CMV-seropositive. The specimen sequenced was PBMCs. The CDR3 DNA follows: TGTGCCACCAGCAGAGGTAGCGGGAGCTCCTACAATGAGCAGTTCTTC. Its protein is CATSRGSGSSYNEQFF.